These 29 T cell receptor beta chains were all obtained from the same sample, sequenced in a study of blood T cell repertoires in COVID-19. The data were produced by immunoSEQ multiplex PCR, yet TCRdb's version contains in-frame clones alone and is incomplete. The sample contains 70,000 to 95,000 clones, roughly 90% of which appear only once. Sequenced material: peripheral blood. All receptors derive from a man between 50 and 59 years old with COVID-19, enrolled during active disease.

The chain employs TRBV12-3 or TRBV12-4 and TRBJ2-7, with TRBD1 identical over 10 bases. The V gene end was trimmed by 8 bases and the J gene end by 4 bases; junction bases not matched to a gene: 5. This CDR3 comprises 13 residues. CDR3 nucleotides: TGTGCCAGCGGGGGGGACAGGGGTTACGAGCAGTACTTC. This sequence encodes CASGGDRGYEQYF.

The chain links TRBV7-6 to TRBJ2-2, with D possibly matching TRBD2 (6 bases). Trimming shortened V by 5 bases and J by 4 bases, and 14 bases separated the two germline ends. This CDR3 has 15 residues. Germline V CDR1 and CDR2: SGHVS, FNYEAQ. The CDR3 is CASSPTTRGTGELFF. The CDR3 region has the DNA TGTGCCAGCAGCCCGACGACGCGGGGCACCGGGGAGCTGTTTTTT.

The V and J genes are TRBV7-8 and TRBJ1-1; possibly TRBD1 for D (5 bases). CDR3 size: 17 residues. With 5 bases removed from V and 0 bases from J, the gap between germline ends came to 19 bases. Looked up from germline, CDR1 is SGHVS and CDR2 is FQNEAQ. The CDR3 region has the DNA TGTGCCAGCAGCCCCCTCGGGCGGGGGAGTCTGAACACTGAAGCTTTCTTT. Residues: CASSPLGRGSLNTEAFF. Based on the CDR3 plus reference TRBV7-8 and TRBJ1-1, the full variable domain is GAGVSQSPRYKVAKRGQDVALRCDPISGHVSLFWYQQALGQGPEFLTYFQNEAQLDKSGLPSDRFFAERPEGSVSTLKIQRTQQEDSAVYLCASSPLGRGSLNTEAFFGQGTRLTVV.

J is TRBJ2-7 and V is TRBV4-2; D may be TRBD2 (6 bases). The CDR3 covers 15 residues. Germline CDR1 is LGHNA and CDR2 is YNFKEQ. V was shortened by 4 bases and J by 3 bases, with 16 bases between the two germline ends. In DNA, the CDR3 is TGTGCCAGCAGCCGTCAAGCCTCGGGACTCTACGAGCAGTACTTC. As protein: CASSRQASGLYEQYF.

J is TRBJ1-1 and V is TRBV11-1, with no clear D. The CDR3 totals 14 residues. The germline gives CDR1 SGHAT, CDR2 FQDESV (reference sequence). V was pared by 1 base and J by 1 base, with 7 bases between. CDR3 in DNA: TGTGCCAGCAGCTTAGACACCACGAACACTGAAGCTTTCTTT. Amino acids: CASSLDTTNTEAFF.

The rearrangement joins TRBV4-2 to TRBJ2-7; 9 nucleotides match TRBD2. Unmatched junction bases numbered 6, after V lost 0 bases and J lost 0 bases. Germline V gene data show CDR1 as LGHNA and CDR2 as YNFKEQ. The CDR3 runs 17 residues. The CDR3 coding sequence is TGTGCCAGCAGCCAAGATCAGCTAGCGGGGACCTCCTACGAGCAGTACTTC. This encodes CASSQDQLAGTSYEQYF.

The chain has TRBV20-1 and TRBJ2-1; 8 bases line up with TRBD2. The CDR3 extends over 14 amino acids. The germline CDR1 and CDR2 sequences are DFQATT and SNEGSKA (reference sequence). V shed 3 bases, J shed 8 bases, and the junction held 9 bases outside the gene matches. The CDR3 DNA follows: TGCAGTGCTAGTGGCGGGGGGATTCGAGATGAGCAGTTCTTC. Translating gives CSASGGGIRDEQFF.

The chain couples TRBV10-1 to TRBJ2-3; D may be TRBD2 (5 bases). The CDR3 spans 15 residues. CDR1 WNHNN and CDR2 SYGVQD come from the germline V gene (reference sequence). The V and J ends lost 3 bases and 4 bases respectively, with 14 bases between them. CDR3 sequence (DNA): TGCGCCAGCAGTGAATACGGGGTAAAGGCAGATACGCAGTATTTT. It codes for CASSEYGVKADTQYF.

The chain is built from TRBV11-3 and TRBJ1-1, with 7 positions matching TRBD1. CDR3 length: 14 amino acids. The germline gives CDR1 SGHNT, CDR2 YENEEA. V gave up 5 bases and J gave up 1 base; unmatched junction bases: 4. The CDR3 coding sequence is TGTGCCAGCAGCGCGCGGACAGGGAACACTGAAGCTTTCTTT. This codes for CASSARTGNTEAFF.

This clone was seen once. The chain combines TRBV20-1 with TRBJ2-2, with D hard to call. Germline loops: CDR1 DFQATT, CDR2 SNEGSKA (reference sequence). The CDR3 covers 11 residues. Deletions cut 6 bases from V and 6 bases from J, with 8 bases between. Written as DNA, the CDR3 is TGCAGTGCAGCCCGTCCCGGGGAGCTGTTTTTT. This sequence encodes CSAARPGELFF.

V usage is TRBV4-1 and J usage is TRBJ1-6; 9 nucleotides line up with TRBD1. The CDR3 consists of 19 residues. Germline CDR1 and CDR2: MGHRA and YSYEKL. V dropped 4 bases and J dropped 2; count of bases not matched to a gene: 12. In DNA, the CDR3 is TGCGCCAGCAGCCGAGAAGGGACAGGGAATTTCCCCTATAATTCACCCCTCCACTTT. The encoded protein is CASSREGTGNFPYNSPLHF.

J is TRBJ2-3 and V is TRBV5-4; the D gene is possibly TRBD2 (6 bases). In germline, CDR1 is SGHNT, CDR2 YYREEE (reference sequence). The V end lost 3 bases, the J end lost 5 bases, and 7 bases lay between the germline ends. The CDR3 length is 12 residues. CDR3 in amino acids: CASSWGEDTQYF. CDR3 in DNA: TGTGCCAGCAGCTGGGGGGAAGATACGCAGTATTTT.

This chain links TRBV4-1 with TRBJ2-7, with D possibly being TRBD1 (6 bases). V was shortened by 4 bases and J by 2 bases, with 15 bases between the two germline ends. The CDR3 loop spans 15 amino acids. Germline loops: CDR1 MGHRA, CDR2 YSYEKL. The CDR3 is CASSPWTASTYEQYF. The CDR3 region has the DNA TGCGCCAGCAGCCCATGGACAGCGAGTACCTACGAGCAGTACTTC.

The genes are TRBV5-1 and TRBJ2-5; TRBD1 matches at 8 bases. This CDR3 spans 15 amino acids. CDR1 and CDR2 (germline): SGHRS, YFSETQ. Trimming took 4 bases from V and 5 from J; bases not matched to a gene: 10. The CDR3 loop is CASSRKTGVGETQYF. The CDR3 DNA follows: TGCGCCAGCAGCCGAAAGACAGGGGTTGGGGAGACCCAGTACTTC.

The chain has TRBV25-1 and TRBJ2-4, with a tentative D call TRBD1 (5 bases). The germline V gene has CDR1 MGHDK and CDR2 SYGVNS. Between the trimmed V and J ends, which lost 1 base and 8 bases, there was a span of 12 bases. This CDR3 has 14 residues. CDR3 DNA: TGTGCCAGCAGTGAATGGGAAGGGGTGGACATTCAGTACTTC. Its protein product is CASSEWEGVDIQYF.

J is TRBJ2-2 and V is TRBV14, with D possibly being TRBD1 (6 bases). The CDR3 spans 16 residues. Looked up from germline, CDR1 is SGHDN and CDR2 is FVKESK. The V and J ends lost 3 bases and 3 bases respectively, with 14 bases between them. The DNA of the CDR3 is TGTGCCAGCAGCCAGACCGGGACAATGTACACCGGGGAGCTGTTTTTT. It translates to CASSQTGTMYTGELFF.

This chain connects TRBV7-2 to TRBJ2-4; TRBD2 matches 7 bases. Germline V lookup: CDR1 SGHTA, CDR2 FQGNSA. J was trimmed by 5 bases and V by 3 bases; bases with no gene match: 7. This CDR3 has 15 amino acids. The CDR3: CASSFSFSGENIQYF. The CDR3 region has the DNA TGTGCCAGCAGCTTTTCTTTCAGCGGGGAAAACATTCAGTACTTC.

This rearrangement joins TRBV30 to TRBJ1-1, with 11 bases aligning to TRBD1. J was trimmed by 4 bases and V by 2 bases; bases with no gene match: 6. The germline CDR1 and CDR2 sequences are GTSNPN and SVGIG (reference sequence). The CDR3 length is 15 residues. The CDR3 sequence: CAWSRYGTGGTEAFF. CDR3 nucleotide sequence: TGTGCCTGGAGTAGGTATGGGACAGGGGGCACTGAAGCTTTCTTT.

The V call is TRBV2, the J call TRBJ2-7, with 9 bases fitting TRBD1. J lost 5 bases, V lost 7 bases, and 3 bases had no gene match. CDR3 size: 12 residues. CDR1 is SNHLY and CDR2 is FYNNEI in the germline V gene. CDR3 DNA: TGTGCCAGCACGGGACAGGGTAACGAGCAGTACTTC. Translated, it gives CASTGQGNEQYF.

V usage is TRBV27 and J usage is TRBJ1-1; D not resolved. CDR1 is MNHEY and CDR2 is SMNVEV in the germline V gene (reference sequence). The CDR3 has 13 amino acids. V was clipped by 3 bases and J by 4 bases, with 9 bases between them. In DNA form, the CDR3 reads TGTGCCAGCAGTTTGGGCAGGTTCACTGAAGCTTTCTTT. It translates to CASSLGRFTEAFF.

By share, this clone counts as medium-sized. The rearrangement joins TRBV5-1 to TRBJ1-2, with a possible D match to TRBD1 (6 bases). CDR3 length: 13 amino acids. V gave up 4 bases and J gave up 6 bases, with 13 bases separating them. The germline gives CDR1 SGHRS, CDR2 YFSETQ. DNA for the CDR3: TGCGCCAGCAGCCTACGTTCAGGGGATGGCTACACCTTC. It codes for CASSLRSGDGYTF.

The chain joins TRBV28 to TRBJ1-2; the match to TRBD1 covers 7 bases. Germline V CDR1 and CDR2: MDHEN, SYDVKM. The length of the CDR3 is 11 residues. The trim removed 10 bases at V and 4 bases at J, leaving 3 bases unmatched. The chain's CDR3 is CATRTGYGYTF. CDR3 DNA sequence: TGTGCCACCCGGACAGGCTATGGCTACACCTTC.

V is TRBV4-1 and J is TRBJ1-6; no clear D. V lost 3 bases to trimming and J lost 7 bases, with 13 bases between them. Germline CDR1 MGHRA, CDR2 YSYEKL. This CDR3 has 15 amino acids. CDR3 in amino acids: CASSQRIGGNSPLHF. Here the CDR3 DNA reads TGCGCCAGCAGCCAGAGGATAGGAGGCAATTCACCCCTCCACTTT.

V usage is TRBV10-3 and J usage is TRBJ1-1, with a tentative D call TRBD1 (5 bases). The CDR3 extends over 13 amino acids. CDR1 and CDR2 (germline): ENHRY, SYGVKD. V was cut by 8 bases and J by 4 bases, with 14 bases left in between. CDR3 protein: CAILASGGTEAFF. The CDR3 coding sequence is TGTGCCATCCTTGCGTCGGGGGGCACTGAAGCTTTCTTT.

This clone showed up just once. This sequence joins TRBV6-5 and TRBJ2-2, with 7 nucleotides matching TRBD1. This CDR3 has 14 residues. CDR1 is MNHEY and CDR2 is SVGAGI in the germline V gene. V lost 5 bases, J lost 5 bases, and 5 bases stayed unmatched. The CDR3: CASSQGVRTGELFF. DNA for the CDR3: TGTGCCAGCAGTCAGGGGGTACGGACCGGGGAGCTGTTTTTT.

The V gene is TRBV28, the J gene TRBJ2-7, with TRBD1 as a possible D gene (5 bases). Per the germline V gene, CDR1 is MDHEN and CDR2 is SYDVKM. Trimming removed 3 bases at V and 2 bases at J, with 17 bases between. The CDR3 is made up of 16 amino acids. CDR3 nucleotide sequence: TGTGCCAGCAGTTTCCTATTGTGGACAAAGACCTACGAGCAGTACTTC. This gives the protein CASSFLLWTKTYEQYF.

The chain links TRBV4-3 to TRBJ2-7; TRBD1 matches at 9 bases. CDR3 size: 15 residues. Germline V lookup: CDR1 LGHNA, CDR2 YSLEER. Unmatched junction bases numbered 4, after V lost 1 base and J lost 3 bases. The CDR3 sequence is CASSQVGQGSYEQYF. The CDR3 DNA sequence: TGCGCCAGCAGCCAAGTCGGACAGGGGAGCTACGAGCAGTACTTC.

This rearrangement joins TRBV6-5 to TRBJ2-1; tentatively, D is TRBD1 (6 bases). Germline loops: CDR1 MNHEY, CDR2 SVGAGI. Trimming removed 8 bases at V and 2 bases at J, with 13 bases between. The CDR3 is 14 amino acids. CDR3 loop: CASGGTGTYNEQFF. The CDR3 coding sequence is TGTGCCAGCGGAGGTACAGGGACCTACAATGAGCAGTTCTTC.

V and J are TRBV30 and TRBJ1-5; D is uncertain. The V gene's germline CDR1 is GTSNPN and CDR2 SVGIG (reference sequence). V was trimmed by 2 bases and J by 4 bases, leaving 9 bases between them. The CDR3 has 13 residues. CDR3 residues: CAWSLQPNQPQHF. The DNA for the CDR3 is TGTGCCTGGAGTCTACAGCCTAATCAGCCCCAGCATTTT. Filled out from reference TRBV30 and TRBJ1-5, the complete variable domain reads SQTIHQWPATLVQPVGSPLSLECTVEGTSNPNLYWYRQAAGRGLQLLFYSVGIGQISSEVPQNLSASRPQDRQFILSSKKLLLSDSGFYLCAWSLQPNQPQHFGDGTRLSIL.